This entry concerns a single T cell receptor (beta chain). This sample is drawn from a study of blood T cell repertoires in COVID-19. Study-wide background: Samples of COVID-19 (acute and convalescent) were obtained from the United States, Italy and Spain. PBMCs, B-cell-depleted T cells, or T cells provided the cDNA or gDNA that made up the material.

In the authors' methods: Cell counts per sample came from amplifying reference gene primers. Some clones are missing from TCRdb's copy, which holds only in-frame ones; the method was immunoSEQ multiplex PCR. Clonal size and the V and J genes are those of that table, whereas D and trimming came from the DNA. The repertoire holds tens of thousands of clones, 87% seen once, with roughly 15% in the top ten. The ends lost 0 bases at V and 6 bases at J; junction bases unmatched: 6. Germline CDR1 and CDR2: MNHEY and SVGAGI. CDR3 length: 15 amino acids. Specimen: peripheral blood. V usage is TRBV6-5 and J usage is TRBJ2-7, with 9 bases identical to TRBD1. The TCR sequence derives from a human donor in a cohort sampled during active COVID-19. The CDR3 spells CASSYSMGQGLEQYF. The CDR3 region has the DNA TGTGCCAGCAGTTACTCGATGGGACAGGGACTCGAGCAGTACTTC.